The TCR beta chain under discussion was sequenced for a study of tumor-infiltrating lymphocytes in glioblastoma multiforme. Three nested ARM-PCR rounds with V-beta and C-beta primers built TCRB libraries. A C-beta primer primed TCRB cDNA from about 0.5 ug RNA. No unique molecular identifiers were described for these TCRB libraries. Via MiXCR, TCRdb re-called the multiplex PCR reads, giving one row per CDR3 protein. This sample has around 8,600 distinct CDR3 sequences; about 79% occur once, and the top ten carry about 75%. Whole-study results and caveats: Functional subtype sorting of these T cells was not performed.

Note on this clonotype: The antigen remains unidentified.

Germline CDR1 DFQATT, CDR2 SNEGSKA (reference sequence). CDR3 length equals 12 residues. The V and J ends lost 4 bases and 4 bases respectively, with 10 bases between them. The clonotype originates from a male donor with glioblastoma. The gene calls are TRBV20-1 and TRBJ1-2; no definite D call. Input material: brain tumor tissue. The CDR3 region is CSAMRSGYGYTF. The CDR3 DNA is TGCAGTGCTATGAGGTCGGGCTATGGCTACACCTTC.